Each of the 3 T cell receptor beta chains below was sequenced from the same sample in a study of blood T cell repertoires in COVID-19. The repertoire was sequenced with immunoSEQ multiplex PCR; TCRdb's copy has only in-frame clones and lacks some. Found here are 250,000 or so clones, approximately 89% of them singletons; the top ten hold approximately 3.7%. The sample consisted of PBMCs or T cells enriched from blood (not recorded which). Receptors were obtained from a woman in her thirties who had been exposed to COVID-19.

CDR3 in amino acids: CASSLDTSGRTTDTQYF. In DNA form, the CDR3 reads TGCGCCAGCAGCTTGGACACTAGCGGGAGGACCACAGATACGCAGTATTTT. The chain employs TRBV5-1 and TRBJ2-3; 12 nucleotides align to TRBD2. The CDR3 contains 17 residues. Germline values: CDR1 SGHRS, CDR2 YFSETQ. The V gene end was trimmed by 0 bases and the J gene end by 2 bases; junction bases not matched to a gene: 4.

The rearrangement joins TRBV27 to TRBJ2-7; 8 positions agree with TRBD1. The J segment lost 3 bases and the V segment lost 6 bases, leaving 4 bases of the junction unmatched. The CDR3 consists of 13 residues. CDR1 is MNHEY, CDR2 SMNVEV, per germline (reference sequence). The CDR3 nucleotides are TGTGCCAGCAGCCTGACAGGGGACTACGAGCAGTACTTC. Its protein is CASSLTGDYEQYF.

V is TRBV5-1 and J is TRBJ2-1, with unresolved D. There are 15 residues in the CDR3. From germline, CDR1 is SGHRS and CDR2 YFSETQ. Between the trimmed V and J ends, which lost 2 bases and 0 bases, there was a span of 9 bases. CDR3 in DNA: TGCGCCAGCAGCTTTGAGACGGGCTCCTACAATGAGCAGTTCTTC. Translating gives CASSFETGSYNEQFF.